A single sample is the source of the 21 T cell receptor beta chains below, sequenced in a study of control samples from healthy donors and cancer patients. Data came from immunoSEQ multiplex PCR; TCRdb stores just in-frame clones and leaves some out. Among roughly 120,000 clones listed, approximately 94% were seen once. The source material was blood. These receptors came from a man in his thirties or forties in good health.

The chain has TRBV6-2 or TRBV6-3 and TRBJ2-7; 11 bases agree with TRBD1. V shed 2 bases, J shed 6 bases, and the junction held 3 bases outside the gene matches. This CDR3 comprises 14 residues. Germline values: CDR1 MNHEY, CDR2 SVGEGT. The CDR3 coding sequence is TGTGCCAGCAGTTACGCCGGGACAGGGGGCGAGCAGTACTTC. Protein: CASSYAGTGGEQYF.

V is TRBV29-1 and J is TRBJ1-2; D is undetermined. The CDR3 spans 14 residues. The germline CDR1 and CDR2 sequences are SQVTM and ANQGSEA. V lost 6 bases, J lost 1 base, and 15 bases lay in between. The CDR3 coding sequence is TGCAGCGTCGACCTTAATGGATTTAACTATGGCTACACCTTC. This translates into CSVDLNGFNYGYTF.

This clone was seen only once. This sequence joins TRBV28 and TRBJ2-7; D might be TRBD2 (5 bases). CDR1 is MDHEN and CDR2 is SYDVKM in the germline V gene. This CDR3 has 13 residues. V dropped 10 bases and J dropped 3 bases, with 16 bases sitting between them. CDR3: CAITGSLFYEQYF. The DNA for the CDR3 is TGTGCCATCACGGGGAGCCTTTTCTACGAGCAGTACTTC.

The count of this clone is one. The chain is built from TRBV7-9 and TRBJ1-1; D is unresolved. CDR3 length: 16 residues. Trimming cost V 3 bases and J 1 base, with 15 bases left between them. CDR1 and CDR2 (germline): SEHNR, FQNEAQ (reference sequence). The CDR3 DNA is TGTGCCAGCAGCTTGGGAGTACGGGGAGAGAACACTGAAGCTTTCTTT. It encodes CASSLGVRGENTEAFF.

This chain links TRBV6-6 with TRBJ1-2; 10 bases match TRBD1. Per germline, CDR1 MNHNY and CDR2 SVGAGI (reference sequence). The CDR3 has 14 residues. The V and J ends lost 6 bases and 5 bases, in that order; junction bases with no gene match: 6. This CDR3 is CASRNGQGDYGYTF. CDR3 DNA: TGTGCCAGCAGAAACGGACAGGGGGATTATGGCTACACCTTC.

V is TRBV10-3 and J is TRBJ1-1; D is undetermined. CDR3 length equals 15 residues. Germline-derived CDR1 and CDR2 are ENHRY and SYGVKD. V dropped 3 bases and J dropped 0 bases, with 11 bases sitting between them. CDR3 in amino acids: CAISETADLNTEAFF. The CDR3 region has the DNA TGTGCCATCAGTGAAACCGCAGACCTGAACACTGAAGCTTTCTTT.

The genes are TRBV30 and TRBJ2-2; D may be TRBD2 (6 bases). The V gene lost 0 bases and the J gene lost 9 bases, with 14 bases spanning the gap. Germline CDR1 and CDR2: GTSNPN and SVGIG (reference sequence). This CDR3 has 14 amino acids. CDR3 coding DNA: TGTGCCTGGAGTGTCGGGACTCATCCCTGGGAGCTGTTTTTT. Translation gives CAWSVGTHPWELFF.

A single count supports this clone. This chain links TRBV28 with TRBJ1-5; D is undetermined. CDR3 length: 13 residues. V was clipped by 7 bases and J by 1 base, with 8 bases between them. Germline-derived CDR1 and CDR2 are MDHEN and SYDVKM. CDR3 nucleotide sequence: TGTGCCAGCACCTTCCCCAGCAATCAGCCCCAGCATTTT. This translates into CASTFPSNQPQHF.

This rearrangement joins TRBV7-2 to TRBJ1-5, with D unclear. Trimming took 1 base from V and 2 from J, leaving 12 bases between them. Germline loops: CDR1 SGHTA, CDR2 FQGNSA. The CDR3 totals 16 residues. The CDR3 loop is CASSLGIGFGNQPQHF. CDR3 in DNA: TGTGCCAGCAGCTTAGGCATAGGGTTTGGCAATCAGCCCCAGCATTTT.

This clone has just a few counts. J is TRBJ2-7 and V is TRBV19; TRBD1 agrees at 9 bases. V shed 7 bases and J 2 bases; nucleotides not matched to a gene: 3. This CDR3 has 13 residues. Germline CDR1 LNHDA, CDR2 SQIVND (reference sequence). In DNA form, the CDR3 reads TGTGCCAGTACCAGGACAGGGGCCTACGAGCAGTACTTC. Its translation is CASTRTGAYEQYF.

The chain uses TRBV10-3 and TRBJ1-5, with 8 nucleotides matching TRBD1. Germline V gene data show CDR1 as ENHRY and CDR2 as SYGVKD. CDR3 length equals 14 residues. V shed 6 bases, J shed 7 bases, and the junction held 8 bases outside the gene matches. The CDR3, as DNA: TGTGCCATCAGAGATGACAGGGGAAACCAGCCCCAGCATTTT. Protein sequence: CAIRDDRGNQPQHF.

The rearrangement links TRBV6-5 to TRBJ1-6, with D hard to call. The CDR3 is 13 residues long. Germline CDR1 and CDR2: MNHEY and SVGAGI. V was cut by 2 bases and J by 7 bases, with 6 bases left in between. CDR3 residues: CASSYAWNSPLHF. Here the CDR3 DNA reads TGTGCCAGCAGTTACGCGTGGAATTCACCCCTCCACTTT.

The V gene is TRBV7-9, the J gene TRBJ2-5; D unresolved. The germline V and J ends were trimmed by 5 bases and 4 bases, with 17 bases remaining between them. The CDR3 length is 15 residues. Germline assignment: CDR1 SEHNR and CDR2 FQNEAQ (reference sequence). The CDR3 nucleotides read TGTGCCAGCAGCCTGGGCAGGATGAGAGGAGAGACCCAGTACTTC. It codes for CASSLGRMRGETQYF. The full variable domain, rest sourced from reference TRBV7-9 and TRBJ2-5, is DTGVSQNPRHKITKRGQNVTFRCDPISEHNRLYWYRQTLGQGPEFLTYFQNEAQLEKSRLLSDRFSAERPKGSFSTLEIQRTEQGDSAMYLCASSLGRMRGETQYFGPGTRLLVL.

This CDR3 reads CASSKGTDDFNSPLHF. CDR3 bases: TGTGCCAGCAGCAAGGGGACGGACGACTTCAATTCACCCCTCCACTTT. This chain connects TRBV21-1 to TRBJ1-6. TRBV21-1 is an annotated pseudogene. This CDR3 spans 16 amino acids.

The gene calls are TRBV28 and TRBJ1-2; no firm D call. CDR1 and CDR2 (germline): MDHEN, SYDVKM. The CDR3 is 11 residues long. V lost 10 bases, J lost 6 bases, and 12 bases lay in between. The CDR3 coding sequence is TGTGCCATTAGGTACGGCGATGGCTACACCTTC. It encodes CAIRYGDGYTF.

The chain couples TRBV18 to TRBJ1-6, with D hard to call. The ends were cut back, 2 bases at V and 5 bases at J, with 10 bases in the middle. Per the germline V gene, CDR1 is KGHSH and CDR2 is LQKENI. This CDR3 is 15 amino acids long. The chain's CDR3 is CASSPGEAHNSPLHF. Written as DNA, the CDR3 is TGTGCCAGCTCACCAGGGGAGGCCCATAATTCACCCCTCCACTTT. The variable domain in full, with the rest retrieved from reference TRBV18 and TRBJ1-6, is NAGVMQNPRHLVRRRGQEARLRCSPMKGHSHVYWYRQLPEEGLKFMVYLQKENIIDESGMPKERFSAEFPKEGPSILRIQQVVRGDSAAYFCASSPGEAHNSPLHFGNGTRLTVT.

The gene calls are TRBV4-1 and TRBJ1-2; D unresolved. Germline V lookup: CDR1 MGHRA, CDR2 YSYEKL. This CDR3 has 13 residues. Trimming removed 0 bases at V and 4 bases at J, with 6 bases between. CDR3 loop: CASSQDLSYGYTF. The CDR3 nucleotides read TGCGCCAGCAGCCAAGATCTTAGCTATGGCTACACCTTC.

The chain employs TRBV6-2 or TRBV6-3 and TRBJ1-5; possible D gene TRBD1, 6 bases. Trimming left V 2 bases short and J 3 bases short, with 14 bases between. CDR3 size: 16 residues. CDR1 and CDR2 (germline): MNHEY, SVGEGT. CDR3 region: CASSYTTGINNQPQHF. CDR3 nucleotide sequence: TGTGCCAGCAGTTACACGACAGGAATAAACAATCAGCCCCAGCATTTT.

DNA for the CDR3: TGTGCCAGCAGCTTTCCCGGGACAGGGCCATCTATTCAGCCCCAGCATTTT. Its protein is CASSFPGTGPSIQPQHF. The chain is built from TRBV5-8 and TRBJ1-5, with 9 bases lining up with TRBD1. There are 17 residues in the CDR3. The trim removed 2 bases at V and 6 bases at J, leaving 12 bases unmatched. CDR1 is SGHTS and CDR2 is YDEGEE in the germline V gene.

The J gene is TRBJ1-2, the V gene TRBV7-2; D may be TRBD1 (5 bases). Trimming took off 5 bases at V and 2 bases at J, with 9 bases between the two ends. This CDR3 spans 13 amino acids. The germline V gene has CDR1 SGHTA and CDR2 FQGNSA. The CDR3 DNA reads TGTGCCAGCAGCGTGGGGGGGAACTATGGCTACACCTTC. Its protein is CASSVGGNYGYTF.

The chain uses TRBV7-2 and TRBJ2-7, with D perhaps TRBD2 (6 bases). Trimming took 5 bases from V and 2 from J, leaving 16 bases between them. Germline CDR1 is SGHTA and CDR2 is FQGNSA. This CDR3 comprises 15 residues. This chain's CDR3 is CASSPQWGVTYEQYF. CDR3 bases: TGTGCCAGCAGCCCCCAATGGGGGGTCACCTACGAGCAGTACTTC.